This T cell receptor (beta chain) was retrieved from a study of metastatic and nonmetastatic thyroid tumors. Overall study: Repertoires of blood and of tissue (tumor or nodule) from malignant and benign thyroid patients were compared.

Prior to thyroid surgery, none of the patients had received any treatment. CDR3 length: 14 residues. Germline V gives CDR1 ENHRY, CDR2 SYGVKD. V dropped 7 bases and J dropped 6; count of bases not matched to a gene: 8. TCRdb re-called the PCR reads via MiXCR. The repertoire holds under 30,000 clones, with 3.5% to 4.5% as singletons. This clone was counted ten times or more. The sequencing input was blood. The chain joins TRBV10-3 to TRBJ2-2, with 7 bases lining up with TRBD2. The sequence was collected from a female donor with papillary thyroid cancer or a benign thyroid nodule (not recorded which). Some clones in this sample may be carry-over from other donors' samples. For the CDR3, the DNA is TGTGCCATCAAGGCGGGAGTCTTACCCGGGGAGCTGTTTTTT. Translating gives CAIKAGVLPGELFF.